Listed below are T cell receptor beta chains from one sample, sequenced in a study of blood T cell repertoires in COVID-19. Some clones are missing from TCRdb's copy, which holds only in-frame ones; the method was immunoSEQ multiplex PCR. The data show 150,000 to 200,000 clones, about 83% seen once. Sequencing was done on a sample of peripheral blood. These receptors originate from an elderly woman with acute or convalescent COVID-19. The CDR3 runs from the conserved cysteine through the conserved F or W. D genes are given only for firm matches. Expanded clones get a size class; other rows say once, few or many, or leave the size out.

v_call	clone_size	j_call	d_call	cdr3_nt	cdr3_aa
TRBV19	NA	TRBJ2-3	NA	TGTGCCAGTAGTTGGTACAGGGAAAGCACAGATACGCAGTATTTT	CASSWYRESTDTQYF
TRBV28	NA	TRBJ2-3	NA	TGTGCCAGCAGGGCCGGGGGGCTGAGCACAGATACGCAGTATTTT	CASRAGGLSTDTQYF
TRBV18	NA	TRBJ2-4	TRBD2	TGTGCCAGCTCACCCATTGGAGGCGGGAGGCCCTCCATAGCCAAAAACATTCAGTACTTC	CASSPIGGGRPSIAKNIQYF
TRBV4-1	once	TRBJ2-5	TRBD2	TGCGCCAGCAGCCTAGCGGGGAGCGAGACCCAGTACTTC	CASSLAGSETQYF
TRBV2	NA	TRBJ2-7	NA	TGTGCCAGCAGAGGGGCAGCCTACGAGCAGTACTTC	CASRGAAYEQYF
TRBV28	NA	TRBJ1-4	NA	TGTGCCAGCAGTTCTCGACAGAGGACAACTAATGAAAAACTGTTTTTT	CASSSRQRTTNEKLFF
TRBV3-1/TRBV3-2	NA	TRBJ1-1	TRBD1	TGTGCCAGCAGCCGGAGGGGACAGGGTTTGATTGAAGCTTTCTTT	CASSRRGQGLIEAFF
TRBV29-1	NA	TRBJ2-3	NA	TGCAGCGTTCCAGGGTTGTCAGATACGCAGTATTTT	CSVPGLSDTQYF
TRBV19	NA	TRBJ2-7	NA	TGTGCCAGTAGCCCGGGCGGGGTTGTGCAGTACTTC	CASSPGGVVQYF
TRBV6-2/TRBV6-3	few	TRBJ1-3	NA	TGTGCCAGCAGTTTCTTCAGGGCTGGAAACACCATATATTTT	CASSFFRAGNTIYF
TRBV28	NA	TRBJ1-1	TRBD1	TGTGCCAGCAGCCCCCAGGGGGCTTTGACTGAAGCTTTCTTT	CASSPQGALTEAFF
TRBV7-8	NA	TRBJ2-4	TRBD2	TGTGCCAGCAGCTCCAGGGAGGGCAAAAACATTCAGTACTTC	CASSSREGKNIQYF
TRBV7-3	NA	TRBJ2-1	NA	TGTGCCAGCAGCTTAGACCGGGGAACCTACAATGAGCAGTTCTTC	CASSLDRGTYNEQFF
TRBV20-1	few	TRBJ2-7	NA	TGCAGTGGCGGGGGCGGAGAGCAGTACTTC	CSGGGGEQYF
TRBV7-2	many	TRBJ1-1	NA	TGTGCCAGCAGCTTAGGAGGGGGTATGGGTGACACTGAAGCTTTCTTT	CASSLGGGMGDTEAFF
TRBV27	NA	TRBJ1-6	NA	TGTGCCAGCAGGATAGGACAGAACTATAATTCACCCCTCCACTTT	CASRIGQNYNSPLHF
TRBV3-1/TRBV3-2	NA	TRBJ1-1	NA	TGTGCCAGCAGCTTAACTCCCGAGGTCACTGAAGCTTTCTTT	CASSLTPEVTEAFF
TRBV20-1	NA	TRBJ2-1	TRBD2	TGCAGTGCTAGTCGGACTAGCGGGGTTTACAATGAGCAGTTCTTC	CSASRTSGVYNEQFF
TRBV4-2	NA	TRBJ1-4	TRBD1	TGTGCCAGCAGCCAAGGCCGCCAGGGGGGTGAAAAACTGTTTTTT	CASSQGRQGGEKLFF
TRBV7-2	NA	TRBJ2-1	NA	TGTGCCAGCAGCTTAGACCTAGTCTACTACAATGAGCAGTTCTTC	CASSLDLVYYNEQFF
TRBV6-5	NA	TRBJ2-7	TRBD2	TGTGCCAGCAGTTGGACTAGCGTCCACGAGCAGTACTTC	CASSWTSVHEQYF
TRBV18	NA	TRBJ2-7	TRBD1	TGTGCCAGCTCACCACCAGGTTCGACAGGGGAGCAGCAGTACTTC	CASSPPGSTGEQQYF
TRBV6-5	NA	TRBJ1-2	NA	TGTGCCAGCAGGGGACAATACTATGGCTACACCTTC	CASRGQYYGYTF
TRBV24-1	NA	TRBJ2-3	NA	TGTGCCACCAGTCAAGGGGGGGCGGGGAACACAGATACGCAGTATTTT	CATSQGGAGNTDTQYF
TRBV11-2	NA	TRBJ2-2	NA	TGTGCCAGCAGCTTAGCCAGGGGGAACACCGGGGAGCTGTTTTTT	CASSLARGNTGELFF
TRBV2	once	TRBJ2-5	NA	TGTGCCAGCAGGCGGGACAGAGTTTCCCCAGAGACCCAGTACTTC	CASRRDRVSPETQYF
TRBV5-1	few	TRBJ2-1	TRBD1	TGCGCCAGCACCCAGGGACAGGGGGCGATCTACAATGAGCAGTTCTTC	CASTQGQGAIYNEQFF
TRBV6-2/TRBV6-3	NA	TRBJ1-5	NA	TGTGCCAGCAGTTACCTCACGACAGTTCAGCCCCAGCATTTT	CASSYLTTVQPQHF
TRBV7-2	NA	TRBJ2-3	NA	TGTGCCAGCAGCCCCCACGTACGGGATACGCAGTATTTT	CASSPHVRDTQYF
TRBV27	NA	TRBJ2-5	NA	TGTGCCAGCAGTTCTCAGGGAGAGACCCAGTACTTC	CASSSQGETQYF
TRBV28	NA	TRBJ1-4	NA	TGTGCCAGCACTTTGGGCAGGGCGGCAACTAATGAAAAACTGTTTTTT	CASTLGRAATNEKLFF
TRBV19	NA	TRBJ2-1	TRBD1	TGTGCCAGTAGTATTGCGGGACAGGGGTTTTCTGAGCAGTTCTTC	CASSIAGQGFSEQFF
TRBV18	few	TRBJ1-5	NA	TGTGCCAGCTCACCAAGGCAGGGAGGGGATCAGCCCCAGCATTTT	CASSPRQGGDQPQHF
TRBV5-1	once	TRBJ2-5	NA	TGCGCCAGCAGCTTGGCCACAGGGATGGAAGAGACCCAGTACTTC	CASSLATGMEETQYF
TRBV19	NA	TRBJ1-5	NA	TGTGCCAGTAGTATACTCGGAGGGGGCAATCAGCCCCAGCATTTT	CASSILGGGNQPQHF
TRBV6-2/TRBV6-3	NA	TRBJ1-5	TRBD1	TGTGCCAGCAGTCAGACAGGGGGCTTTCAGCCCCAGCATTTT	CASSQTGGFQPQHF
TRBV9	NA	TRBJ1-6	TRBD1	TGTGCCAGCAGCGACCGGACAGGGGGCCCGGTGGGTCCCCTCCACTTT	CASSDRTGGPVGPLHF
TRBV30	once	TRBJ1-5	TRBD1	TGTGCCTGGAATGACAGGGTTCCCAATCAGCCCCAGCATTTT	CAWNDRVPNQPQHF
TRBV2	once	TRBJ1-4	NA	TGTGCCAGCGGAGCCGGGACTCTAACGGAAAAACTGTTTTTT	CASGAGTLTEKLFF
TRBV6-5	NA	TRBJ2-1	TRBD2	TGTGCCAGCGGGCGGGGGGGCAATGAGCAGTTCTTC	CASGRGGNEQFF
TRBV5-5	NA	TRBJ2-3	NA	TGTGCCAGCAGCTTGAATCCGGGGAGCAGCACAGATACGCAGTATTTT	CASSLNPGSSTDTQYF
TRBV5-1	NA	TRBJ2-3	NA	TGCGCCAGCAGCAGGGCCGGGGGTAGCACAGATACGCAGTATTTT	CASSRAGGSTDTQYF
TRBV28	NA	TRBJ1-5	TRBD1	TGTGCCAGCAGAGAGGGGGCAGGGGGCAATCAGCCCCAGCATTTT	CASREGAGGNQPQHF
TRBV6-4	NA	TRBJ1-4	NA	TGTGCCAGCATTACCGACAGGCTTGATGAAAAACTGTTTTTT	CASITDRLDEKLFF
TRBV19	once	TRBJ2-7	NA	TGTGCCAGTAGTATAGGGGCCTTCTACGAGCAGTACTTC	CASSIGAFYEQYF
TRBV30	NA	TRBJ2-7	NA	TGTGCCTGGATGACGGGAGACTCCTACGAGCAGTACTTC	CAWMTGDSYEQYF